This T cell receptor (beta chain) comes out of a study of T cells in Graves' hyperthyroidism and ophthalmopathy. TCR beta CDR3 regions were amplified from RNA transcripts. The primer set for the first-round RT-PCR of the TCR CDR3 was HTBI. One entry per CDR3 protein results from TCRdb running MiXCR on the multiplex PCR reads. The sample carries 650,000 to 850,000 distinct CDR3 sequences, about 19% recorded once. This sequence was found in a woman aged 50 to 60 with Graves' hyperthyroidism that later progressed to Graves' ophthalmopathy. The sequencing input was blood.

DNA for the CDR3: TGTGCCAGCAGCTTAGGGGGGGGGGGCCCCCTAGGCTACGAGCAGTACTTC. Translated, it gives CASSLGGGGPLGYEQYF. The chain carries TRBV7-9 and TRBJ2-7; TRBD2 is a possible D gene (7 bases). The CDR3 extends over 17 amino acids. Between the trimmed V and J ends, which lost 1 base and 3 bases, there was a span of 19 bases. Germline lookup yields CDR1 SEHNR and CDR2 FQNEAQ (reference sequence).